A selection of T cell receptor beta chains follows, all from one sample in a study of regulatory T cells in long-lasting Graves disease. TCRdb re-derived calls from the multiplex PCR reads in MiXCR, one entry per CDR3 protein. The table has over 650,000 distinct CDR3 sequences, around 30% seen once. The specimen was peripheral blood mononuclear cells (PBMCs), collected when the disease was refractory, from a patient treated with antithyroid drugs. The receptors come from a female donor with Graves disease. Both conserved end residues are part of each CDR3. D genes are given only for firm matches. Clone size is shown for a subset of rows, as once, few, many or a class of expanded clone.

cdr3_length | j_call | d_call | clone_size | v_call | cdr3_nt | cdr3_aa
19 | TRBJ1-1 | . | many | TRBV28 | TGTGCCAGCAGTTCCACCCCGGGTACCTGGAACGAAGGGGGCACTGAAGCTTTCTTT | CASSSTPGTWNEGGTEAFF
12 | TRBJ1-1 | . | many | TRBV12-3/TRBV12-4 | TGTGCCAGCAGTTTTGACAGAACTGAAGCTTTCTTT | CASSFDRTEAFF
14 | TRBJ2-7 | TRBD1 | . | TRBV9 | TGTGCCAGCAGCGTCGAGGGGGCAGCCTACGAGCAGTACTTC | CASSVEGAAYEQYF
14 | TRBJ1-5 | TRBD1 | . | TRBV19 | TGTGCCAGTAGTAAAGGGACAGGGAATCAGCCCCAGCATTTT | CASSKGTGNQPQHF
16 | TRBJ1-1 | . | few | TRBV6-1 | TGTGCCAGCAGTGAATGGCAGCAGGGGATTGTTACTGAAGCTTTCTTT | CASSEWQQGIVTEAFF
12 | TRBJ1-2 | . | . | TRBV10-3 | TGTGCCGCAAAGCGGATTGGCTATGGCTACACCTTC | CAAKRIGYGYTF
16 | TRBJ2-7 | TRBD2 | . | TRBV5-1 | TGCGCCAGCAGCTTGGAAGAACTAGCGGTTTCGGCGGAGCAGTACTTC | CASSLEELAVSAEQYF
16 | TRBJ1-1 | . | . | TRBV11-2 | TGTGCCAGCAGCTTAGGGGTCGGGGCGAGGGGCACTGAAGCTTTCTTT | CASSLGVGARGTEAFF
15 | TRBJ1-6 | TRBD1 | few | TRBV30 | TGTGCCTGGAATCATATCCGGGACAGAACTTCACCCCTCCACTTT | CAWNHIRDRTSPLHF
13 | TRBJ1-2 | . | . | TRBV30 | TGTGCCTGGGCGACAGTAGCTAACTATGGCTACACCTTC | CAWATVANYGYTF
15 | TRBJ1-6 | . | . | TRBV2 | TGTGCCAGCAGTGAAGACACCCACAATAATTCACCCCTCCACTTT | CASSEDTHNNSPLHF
15 | TRBJ2-1 | . | few | TRBV9 | TGTGCCAGCAGCGTATTCCCGAGCTCCTACAATGAGCAGTTCTTC | CASSVFPSSYNEQFF
13 | TRBJ1-1 | TRBD1 | . | TRBV6-1 | TGTGCCAGCAGTCCAGGGGGCAGAGCTGAAGCTTTCTTT | CASSPGGRAEAFF
14 | TRBJ1-6 | . | few | TRBV12-3/TRBV12-4 | TGTGCCAGCAGTACAGGGACTAGAAATTCACCCCTCCACTTT | CASSTGTRNSPLHF
15 | TRBJ2-7 | TRBD2 | few | TRBV27 | TGTGCCAGCAGTTTTAGCGGGGCCGCCGCCTACGAGCAGTACTTC | CASSFSGAAAYEQYF
13 | TRBJ2-2 | . | . | TRBV5-1 | TGCGCCAGCAGCTTGGATGGGGCCGGGGAGCTGTTTTTT | CASSLDGAGELFF
11 | TRBJ1-1 | . | . | TRBV11-2 | TGTGCCAGCAGCTTAGGCGAGGAAGCTTTCTTT | CASSLGEEAFF
11 | TRBJ1-4 | . | few | TRBV20-1 | TGCAGTGCACTCTCTAATGAAAAACTGTTTTTT | CSALSNEKLFF
15 | TRBJ1-4 | TRBD1 | . | TRBV29-1 | TGCAGCGTTCTCAAGGGTGGACAGGGAGATGAAAAACTGTTTTTT | CSVLKGGQGDEKLFF
13 | TRBJ1-2 | . | many | TRBV6-1 | TGTGCCAGCAGTGAAAGGCAGGGGACGAGCTACACCTTC | CASSERQGTSYTF
14 | TRBJ1-5 | TRBD1 | few | TRBV12-3/TRBV12-4 | TGTGCCAGCAAAGAAGACAGGGCGGCTCAGCCCCAGCATTTT | CASKEDRAAQPQHF
14 | TRBJ1-2 | TRBD1 | few | TRBV4-1 | TGCGCCAGCAGCCAAATCGGGACAGTTTATGGCTACACCTTC | CASSQIGTVYGYTF
12 | TRBJ1-1 | . | . | TRBV12-3/TRBV12-4 | TGTGCCACCCAGGTTCCAAACCTTGAAGCTTTCTTT | CATQVPNLEAFF
14 | TRBJ1-2 | TRBD1 | few | TRBV3-1 | TGTGCCAGCAGTTTAAAAGGGGGCGCAGATGGCTACACCTTC | CASSLKGGADGYTF
14 | TRBJ2-7 | . | few | TRBV11-2 | TGTGCCAGCAGCCCCGACAGGTTGTCCTACGAGCAGTACTTC | CASSPDRLSYEQYF
14 | TRBJ1-4 | . | many | TRBV12-3/TRBV12-4 | TGTGCCAGCAAGTCGGTTTGGTCAGGTGAAAAACTGTTTTTT | CASKSVWSGEKLFF
16 | TRBJ2-5 | TRBD2 | . | TRBV20-1 | TGCAGTGCTAGAAGAGTAGCGGGAGGAATAGGGGAGACCCAGTACTTC | CSARRVAGGIGETQYF
16 | TRBJ1-1 | TRBD1 | few | TRBV30 | TGTGCCTGGAAGGTTCAGCCGACAGGGGTGAACACTGAAGCTTTCTTT | CAWKVQPTGVNTEAFF
15 | TRBJ2-7 | TRBD2 | . | TRBV2 | TGTGCCAGCAGTGATGGGACTAGCGTAGGCTACGAGCAGTACTTC | CASSDGTSVGYEQYF
16 | TRBJ2-7 | TRBD2 | . | TRBV28 | TGTGCCAGCAGGGACCCCGGGGGGGCGGTCTCCTACGAGCAGTACTTC | CASRDPGGAVSYEQYF
13 | TRBJ2-5 | . | . | TRBV7-6 | TGTGCCAGCAGCTCAGAAGCAGAAGAGACCCAGTACTTC | CASSSEAEETQYF
14 | TRBJ1-1 | . | many | TRBV15 | TGTGCCACCAGCGATAGAGGCGCCGCCACTGAAGCTTTCTTT | CATSDRGAATEAFF
15 | TRBJ2-3 | TRBD2 | few | TRBV5-1 | TGCGCCAGCAGCCCGGGACTAGCGGGAGGAGATACGCAGTATTTT | CASSPGLAGGDTQYF
17 | TRBJ1-5 | . | . | TRBV12-3/TRBV12-4 | TGTGCCAGCAGTTTATTTATTGGGAGTGTCGGCAATCAGCCCCAGCATTTT | CASSLFIGSVGNQPQHF
17 | TRBJ2-5 | . | few | TRBV28 | . | CASSFGAGLGGQETQYF
15 | TRBJ2-7 | . | many | TRBV2 | TGTGCCAGCAGTTCCCGTATGGGAACTCCCCACGAGCAGTACTTC | CASSSRMGTPHEQYF
14 | TRBJ2-7 | TRBD1 | few | TRBV5-6 | TGTGCCAGCAGGGGACGACAGGGGGCCTACGAGCAGTACTTC | CASRGRQGAYEQYF
15 | TRBJ1-1 | TRBD1 | . | TRBV27 | TGTGCTAGTCTCCCCGCCGGGACAGTGAACACTGAAGCTTTCTTT | CASLPAGTVNTEAFF
13 | TRBJ1-1 | TRBD1 | few | TRBV19 | TGTGCCAGTAGTCCGGGACAGGGAGCGAAAGCTTTCTTT | CASSPGQGAKAFF
14 | TRBJ2-7 | . | . | TRBV20-1 | TGCAGTGCTAGTTGGCTAGGGCCGGTGTCTGAGCAGTACTTC | CSASWLGPVSEQYF
14 | TRBJ2-7 | TRBD1 | many | TRBV11-1 | TGTGCCAGCAGCCGGGACAGGGGACCCTACGAGCAGTACTTC | CASSRDRGPYEQYF
14 | TRBJ1-4 | . | . | TRBV29-1 | TGCAGCGTTGTGGGGACTGTAACTAATGAAAAACTGTTTTTT | CSVVGTVTNEKLFF
12 | TRBJ1-1 | TRBD1 | . | TRBV6-2/TRBV6-3 | TGTGCCAGCGGCTTGACAGGGTATGAGGCTTTCTTT | CASGLTGYEAFF
13 | TRBJ1-6 | . | few | TRBV27 | TGTGCCAGCAGTGGAGGGCGTCATTCACCCCTCCACTTT | CASSGGRHSPLHF
14 | TRBJ1-2 | . | many | TRBV28 | TGTGCCAGCAGTTTACCGGGTCGGGCTAATGGCTACACCTTC | CASSLPGRANGYTF
14 | TRBJ2-6 | . | many | TRBV2 | TGTGCCGGAGGCAGGGGCACTGGGGCCAACGTCCTGACTTTC | CAGGRGTGANVLTF
17 | TRBJ2-2 | . | . | TRBV5-1 | TGCGCCAGCAGCTTGTGTACGGGGGCGACGAACACCGGGGAGCTGTTTTTT | CASSLCTGATNTGELFF
15 | TRBJ1-5 | . | . | TRBV5-1 | TGCGCCAGCAGCTTGGACGCGGGGGGCGATCAGCCCCAGCATTTT | CASSLDAGGDQPQHF
14 | TRBJ1-4 | . | few | TRBV6-1 | TGTGCCAGCAGGAACAGGACCGCTAATGAAAAACTGTTTTTT | CASRNRTANEKLFF
14 | TRBJ1-2 | . | many | TRBV2 | TGTGCCAGCAGTGGATCTGAAAGTAACTATGGCTACACCTTC | CASSGSESNYGYTF
16 | TRBJ2-7 | . | . | TRBV20-1 | TGCAGTGCTAGAGATGGTAGCGCCCTACCAACCTCCGAGCAGTACTTC | CSARDGSALPTSEQYF
15 | TRBJ2-6 | . | once | TRBV5-1 | TGCGCCAGCAGCTTGGTGGTAGGGGGGGCCAACGTCCTGACTTTC | CASSLVVGGANVLTF
16 | TRBJ1-2 | TRBD1 | few | TRBV7-9 | TGTGCCAGCAGCCCCGGGACAGAAAAACTTAACTATGGCTACACCTTC | CASSPGTEKLNYGYTF
14 | TRBJ1-3 | . | . | TRBV30 | TGTGCCTGGAGCGGCGACAACTCTGGAAACACCATATATTTT | CAWSGDNSGNTIYF
14 | TRBJ1-6 | . | few | TRBV12-3/TRBV12-4 | TGTGCCAGCAGAGACCAGGGTTTAGGTTCACCCCTCCACTTT | CASRDQGLGSPLHF
18 | TRBJ1-4 | TRBD1 | . | TRBV6-2/TRBV6-3 | TGTGCCAGCAGTAAATCGGGACAGGGGTCGCCGGCGGAAGAAAAACTGTTTTTT | CASSKSGQGSPAEEKLFF
18 | TRBJ1-5 | TRBD1 | few | TRBV9 | TGTGCCACAACAGGGAACCCTCCGGGACAGGGGGCGGATCAGCCCCAGCATTTT | CATTGNPPGQGADQPQHF
15 | TRBJ1-4 | TRBD1 | . | TRBV5-1 | TGCGCCAGCAGCTCCACAGGGGCCCCTAATGAAAAACTGTTTTTT | CASSSTGAPNEKLFF
16 | TRBJ1-2 | . | many | TRBV28 | TGTGCCAGCAGTCCTCCCCGGGCCGAAGCTAACTATGGCTACACCTTC | CASSPPRAEANYGYTF
15 | TRBJ1-5 | . | few | TRBV20-1 | TGCAGTGCTAGAGAAATGGGACGGGAAGATCAGCCCCAGCATTTT | CSAREMGREDQPQHF